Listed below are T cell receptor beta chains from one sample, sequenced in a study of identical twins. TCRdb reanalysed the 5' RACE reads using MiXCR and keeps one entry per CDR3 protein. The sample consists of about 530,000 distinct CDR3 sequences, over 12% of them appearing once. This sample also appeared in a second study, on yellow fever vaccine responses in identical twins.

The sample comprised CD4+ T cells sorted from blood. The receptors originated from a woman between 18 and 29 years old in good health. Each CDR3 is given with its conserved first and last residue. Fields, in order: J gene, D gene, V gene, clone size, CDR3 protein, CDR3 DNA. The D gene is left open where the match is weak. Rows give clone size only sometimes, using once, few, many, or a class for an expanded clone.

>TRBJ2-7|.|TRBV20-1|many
CSVDGRDYEQYF
TGCAGTGTTGACGGGAGAGACTACGAGCAGTACTTC
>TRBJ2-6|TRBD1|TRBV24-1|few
CAIGQAWSGANVLTF
TGTGCCATTGGACAGGCTTGGTCTGGGGCCAACGTCCTGACTTTC
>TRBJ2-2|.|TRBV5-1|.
CASSLGSTGLAGELFF
TGCGCCAGCAGCCTTGGATCAACAGGGTTGGCCGGGGAGCTGTTTTTT
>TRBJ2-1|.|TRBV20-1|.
CSARDWASSYNEQFF
TGCAGTGCTAGAGATTGGGCAAGCTCCTACAATGAGCAGTTCTTC
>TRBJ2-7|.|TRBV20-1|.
CSASTGSGYEQYF
TGCAGTGCTTCTACAGGGTCCGGCTACGAGCAGTACTTC
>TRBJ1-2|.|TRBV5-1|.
CASSFSGTNYGYTF
TGCGCCAGCAGCTTTTCCGGGACGAACTATGGCTACACCTTC
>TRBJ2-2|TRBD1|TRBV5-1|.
CASSPDRGRGAGELFF
TGCGCCAGCAGCCCGGACAGGGGGCGAGGCGCCGGGGAGCTGTTTTTT
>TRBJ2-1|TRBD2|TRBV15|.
CATGRGEGSYNEQFF
TGTGCCACCGGGCGGGGGGAAGGCTCCTACAATGAGCAGTTCTTC
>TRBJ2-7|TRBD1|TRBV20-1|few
CSARPPGQPYEQYF
TGCAGTGCTAGACCACCGGGACAGCCCTACGAGCAGTACTTC
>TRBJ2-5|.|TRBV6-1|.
CASTDSTGRETQYF
TGTGCCAGCACCGACTCAACCGGGCGAGAGACCCAGTACTTC
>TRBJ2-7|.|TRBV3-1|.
CASSQETGLQGQGWYVQYF
TGTGCCAGCAGCCAAGAAACAGGGCTACAGGGACAAGGATGGTACGTGCAGTACTTC